These 13 T cell receptor beta chains were sequenced from one sample in a study of blood T cell repertoires in COVID-19. This table comes from immunoSEQ multiplex PCR, and its TCRdb copy is limited to in-frame clones, with some not included. The data show about 54,000 clones, about nine tenths seen once. The sequencing sample was made of peripheral blood. These TCRs come from a human donor in a cohort sampled during active COVID-19.

J is TRBJ1-2 and V is TRBV18, with TRBD1 as a possible D gene (6 bases). This CDR3 has 13 amino acids. Per the germline V gene, CDR1 is KGHSH and CDR2 is LQKENI. V lost 2 bases, J lost 6 bases, and 10 bases lay in between. The CDR3 DNA sequence: TGTGCCAGCTCACCAAGGGACACCGATGGCTACACCTTC. Translation: CASSPRDTDGYTF.

The gene calls are TRBV2 and TRBJ2-1; 10 bases align to TRBD2. CDR1 is SNHLY, CDR2 FYNNEI, per germline. V lost 5 bases, J lost 9 bases, and 13 bases stayed unmatched. The CDR3 has 16 residues. CDR3 bases: TGTGCCAGCAGTCCTGGTTGGAGCGGGAGGGTCAGTGAGCAGTTCTTC. Its translation is CASSPGWSGRVSEQFF.

The chain combines TRBV13 with TRBJ2-7; 7 nucleotides align to TRBD1. The CDR3 has 16 amino acids. Trimming cost V 5 bases and J 2 bases; bases outside gene matches: 12. Germline assignment: CDR1 PRHDT and CDR2 FYEKMQ (reference sequence). Written as DNA, the CDR3 is TGTGCCAGCAGCCGGACGGGACAGACCGAGCCCTACGAGCAGTACTTC. Protein product: CASSRTGQTEPYEQYF.

The chain joins TRBV6-5 to TRBJ2-2; 7 bases are a match to TRBD1. The CDR3 sequence is 14 residues long. Germline V gives CDR1 MNHEY, CDR2 SVGAGI. Trimming at V came to 6 bases and at J to 2 bases, leaving 3 bases not matched to a gene. CDR3 residues: CASRGTANTGELFF. The CDR3 DNA follows: TGTGCCAGCAGAGGGACAGCCAACACCGGGGAGCTGTTTTTT.

The V gene is TRBV7-9, the J gene TRBJ2-7; possibly TRBD1 for D (6 bases). The V end was cut by 0 bases, the J end by 5 bases, with 23 bases between. Germline lookup yields CDR1 SEHNR and CDR2 FQNEAQ (reference sequence). The CDR3 runs to 18 residues. The CDR3 reads CASSLARPGTYIPHEQYF. CDR3 nucleotides: TGTGCCAGCAGCTTAGCAAGGCCGGGGACATATATCCCCCACGAGCAGTACTTC.

This chain joins TRBV29-1 and TRBJ2-5; TRBD2 is a possible D gene (7 bases). This CDR3 comprises 14 residues. Germline assignment: CDR1 SQVTM and CDR2 ANQGSEA. V was shortened by 4 bases and J by 5 bases, with 17 bases between the two germline ends. The CDR3, as DNA: TGCAGCGTTGCCCAAGGGAGGGGGGTGGAGACCCAGTACTTC. This translates into CSVAQGRGVETQYF.

In this sample, this clone turned up once. V and J are TRBV5-1 and TRBJ2-3, with 7 bases aligning to TRBD1. Germline V gene sequence: CDR1 SGHRS, CDR2 YFSETQ. The CDR3 extends over 16 amino acids. V gave up 2 bases and J gave up 2 bases; unmatched junction bases: 8. The CDR3 here is CASSFRDSKNTDTQYF. CDR3 DNA sequence: TGCGCCAGCAGCTTTCGGGACAGCAAAAACACAGATACGCAGTATTTT.

The J gene is TRBJ2-5, the V gene TRBV6-5; 8 positions agree with TRBD2. The CDR3 spans 14 residues. The V and J ends lost 7 bases and 4 bases, in that order; junction bases with no gene match: 8. CDR1 is MNHEY, CDR2 SVGAGI, per germline. The CDR3 loop reads CASTSGSLTETQYF. The DNA for the CDR3 is TGTGCCAGCACCAGCGGGAGTTTAACAGAGACCCAGTACTTC.

The chain recombines TRBV5-5 with TRBJ1-1; no clear D. The CDR3 totals 15 residues. V lost 6 bases, J lost 1 base, and 16 bases lay in between. Germline loops: CDR1 SGHKS, CDR2 YYEKEE (reference sequence). CDR3 protein: CASTYQVNENTEAFF. The CDR3 region has the DNA TGTGCCAGCACTTACCAGGTAAATGAGAACACTGAAGCTTTCTTT. Using reference TRBV5-5 and TRBJ1-1 for the parts outside the CDR3, the full variable domain is DAGVTQSPTHLIKTRGQQVTLRCSPISGHKSVSWYQQVLGQGPQFIFQYYEKEERGRGNFPDRFSARQFPNYSSELNVNALLLGDSALYLCASTYQVNENTEAFFGQGTRLTVV.

This clone was found a few times. CDR3: CASSPQGVGDQPQHF. CDR3 DNA: TGCGCCAGCAGCCCACAGGGGGTAGGCGATCAGCCCCAGCATTTT. This chain uses TRBV5-1 with TRBJ1-5, with 8 bases that match TRBD1. The V segment lost 4 bases and the J segment 5 bases; nucleotides outside the gene matches: 8. Per germline, CDR1 SGHRS and CDR2 YFSETQ. The CDR3 is made up of 15 amino acids.

This clone appeared many times. The gene calls are TRBV6-5 and TRBJ1-1, with no clear D. CDR3 length: 14 residues. Per germline, CDR1 MNHEY and CDR2 SVGAGI. V shed 6 bases and J shed 6 bases, with 17 bases lying between them. CDR3 region: CASRILEGRPEAFF. The CDR3 DNA sequence: TGTGCCAGCAGGATACTAGAAGGGCGGCCTGAAGCTTTCTTT.

The sample holds a few counts of this clone. The V and J genes are TRBV11-2 and TRBJ2-7; D is uncertain. This CDR3 is 14 amino acids long. Trimming left V 3 bases short and J 3 bases short, with 12 bases between. Germline V gene sequence: CDR1 SGHAT, CDR2 FQNNGV. The CDR3: CASSLAPQIYEQYF. The CDR3 coding sequence is TGTGCCAGCAGCTTGGCCCCCCAAATCTACGAGCAGTACTTC.

This chain links TRBV27 with TRBJ2-5; 11 bases match TRBD1. Trimming at V came to 6 bases and at J to 6 bases, leaving 6 bases not matched to a gene. The CDR3 extends over 14 amino acids. The germline gives CDR1 MNHEY, CDR2 SMNVEV (reference sequence). CDR3 region: CASRKDRGLQTQYF. The CDR3 bases are TGTGCCAGCAGGAAGGACAGGGGGCTTCAGACCCAGTACTTC.